The clone carrying this TCR beta chain turned up a few times. The sorted Tregs were CD4+CD25+CD127-/low cells. Germline V gene lookup returns CDR1 SNHLY and CDR2 FYNNEI. The CDR3 spans 15 residues. Trimming pared 5 bases from V and 2 bases from J, leaving 10 bases between. Semi-nested PCR with Nested Universal Primer A followed constant-region reverse priming of full-length variable regions. Each CDR3 protein gets one entry after TCRdb re-called the 5' RACE reads with MiXCR. The table shows over 45,000 distinct CDR3 sequences, with roughly 28% occurring only once. V gene TRBV2 combines with J gene TRBJ2-6, with D possibly being TRBD1 (6 bases). Specimen: tumor-infiltrating Tregs sorted from the breast tumor. This TCR was recovered from a female donor with breast cancer. The CDR3 is CASSPDRTGANVLTF. CDR3 DNA sequence: TGTGCCAGCAGTCCCGACAGGACTGGGGCCAACGTCCTGACTTTC. Filled out from reference TRBV2 and TRBJ2-6, the complete variable domain reads EPEVTQTPSHQVTQMGQEVILRCVPISNHLYFYWYRQILGQKVEFLVSFYNNEISEKSEIFDDQFSVERPDGSNFTLKIRSTKLEDSAMYFCASSPDRTGANVLTFGAGSRLTVL.